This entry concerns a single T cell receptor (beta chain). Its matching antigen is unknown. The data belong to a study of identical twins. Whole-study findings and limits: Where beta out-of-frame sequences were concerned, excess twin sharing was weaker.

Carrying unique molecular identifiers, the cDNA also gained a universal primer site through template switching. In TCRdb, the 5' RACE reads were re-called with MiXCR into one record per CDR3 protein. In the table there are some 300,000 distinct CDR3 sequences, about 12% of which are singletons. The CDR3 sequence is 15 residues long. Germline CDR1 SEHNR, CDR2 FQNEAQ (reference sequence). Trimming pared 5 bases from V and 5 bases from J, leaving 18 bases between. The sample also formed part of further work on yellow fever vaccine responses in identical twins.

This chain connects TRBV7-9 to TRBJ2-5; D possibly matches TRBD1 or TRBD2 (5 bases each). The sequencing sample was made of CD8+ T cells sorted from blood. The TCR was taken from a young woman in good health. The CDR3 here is CASSPKTLWGETQYF. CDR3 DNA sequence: TGTGCCAGCAGCCCAAAAACCCTGTGGGGGGAGACCCAGTACTTC.